These 13 T cell receptor beta chains came from one sample sequenced in a study of T-cell memory formation after mild COVID-19. Via MiXCR, TCRdb re-called the 5' RACE reads, giving one row per CDR3 protein. The profile shows a few hundred thousand distinct CDR3 sequences, around 25% of them singletons. The sequenced sample was PBMCs or a T cell subset sorted from them (not recorded which). The receptors here all came from an adult woman who had mild COVID-19 (a few samples of this study predate the infection). Cell type and time point are not known.

The gene calls are TRBV7-6 and TRBJ1-1; 9 bases are a match to TRBD1. The germline CDR1 and CDR2 sequences are SGHVS and FNYEAQ. Unmatched junction bases numbered 11, after V lost 5 bases and J lost 4 bases. There are 16 residues in the CDR3. CDR3 DNA: TGTGCCAGCAGCCCATGGGACAGGGCGAGAGGCACTGAAGCTTTCTTT. Its translation: CASSPWDRARGTEAFF.

This clonotype has more than one count but fewer than ten. V and J are TRBV5-1 and TRBJ2-7, with TRBD1 matching over 12 bases. V lost 3 bases and J lost 4; bases outside the gene matches: 2. The germline CDR1 and CDR2 sequences are SGHRS and YFSETQ. This CDR3 is 14 amino acids long. CDR3 protein: CASSWGQGAYEQYF. The CDR3 nucleotides read TGCGCCAGCAGCTGGGGACAGGGGGCTTACGAGCAGTACTTC.

This clonotype was observed a handful of times. This sequence joins TRBV11-2 and TRBJ2-1; possible D gene TRBD2, 6 bases. Germline V CDR1 and CDR2: SGHAT, FQNNGV. CDR3 size: 17 residues. The germline V and J ends were trimmed by 0 bases and 3 bases, with 15 bases remaining between them. The CDR3 loop is CASSLDFRGGIYNEQFF. DNA for the CDR3: TGTGCCAGCAGCTTAGATTTCCGTGGGGGGATCTACAATGAGCAGTTCTTC. Full variable domain (missing parts from reference TRBV11-2 and TRBJ2-1): EAGVAQSPRYKIIEKRQSVAFWCNPISGHATLYWYQQILGQGPKLLIQFQNNGVVDDSQLPKDRFSAERLKGVDSTLKIQPAKLEDSAVYLCASSLDFRGGIYNEQFFGPGTRLTVL.

This clonotype was observed a handful of times. The chain combines TRBV20-1 with TRBJ2-7, with no clear D. Trimming removed 0 bases at V and 3 bases at J, with 9 bases between. Germline V gene data show CDR1 as DFQATT and CDR2 as SNEGSKA (reference sequence). This CDR3 is 13 amino acids long. The CDR3 DNA is TGCAGTGCTAGAGACGGGTCCCTCTACGAGCAGTACTTC. Amino acid sequence: CSARDGSLYEQYF.

V usage is TRBV12-3 or TRBV12-4 and J usage is TRBJ2-3, with D possibly matching TRBD2 (5 bases). This CDR3 comprises 14 residues. Trimming took off 6 bases at V and 6 bases at J, with 16 bases between the two ends. CDR3 region: CASSPTSGSDTQYF. DNA for the CDR3: TGTGCCAGCAGCCCAACTAGTGGTTCCGATACGCAGTATTTT.

CDR3 DNA: TGCAGTGCTAGCCGAGCCCCCCTAGCGGTTAGCACAGATACGCAGTATTTT. This encodes CSASRAPLAVSTDTQYF. J is TRBJ2-3 and V is TRBV20-1; 7 positions agree with TRBD2. CDR1 and CDR2 from the germline V gene are DFQATT and SNEGSKA (reference sequence). The ends lost 3 bases at V and 0 bases at J; junction bases unmatched: 12. The CDR3 is made up of 17 amino acids.

The chain recombines TRBV24-1 with TRBJ2-3, with D perhaps TRBD2 (6 bases). The CDR3 spans 16 residues. Germline CDR1 and CDR2: KGHDR and SFDVKD. Trimming stripped 3 bases from V and 2 bases from J, with 14 bases between. CDR3 nucleotides: TGTGCCACCAGTGATCCGGAGGGCCAATTCACAGATACGCAGTATTTT. Encoded protein: CATSDPEGQFTDTQYF.

This chain links TRBV7-3 with TRBJ1-1; 7 bases line up with TRBD1. CDR3 length: 14 residues. Germline CDR1 reads SGHTA; CDR2 reads FQGTGA. Trimming cost V 4 bases and J 3 bases; bases outside gene matches: 5. CDR3 nucleotides: TGTGCCAGCAGCTCACAGGGGTGGGACACTGAAGCTTTCTTT. As protein: CASSSQGWDTEAFF. The full variable domain, its missing parts supplied by reference TRBV7-3 and TRBJ1-1, is GAGVSQTPSNKVTEKGKYVELRCDPISGHTALYWYRQSLGQGPEFLIYFQGTGAADDSGLPNDRFFAVRPEGSVSTLKIQRTERGDSAVYLCASSSQGWDTEAFFGQGTRLTVV.

This clonotype was recorded a few times. This rearrangement joins TRBV20-1 to TRBJ1-3; unclear D gene. CDR1 is DFQATT, CDR2 SNEGSKA, per germline (reference sequence). CDR3 size: 12 residues. With 6 bases removed from V and 3 bases from J, the gap between germline ends came to 9 bases. CDR3 residues: CSATQDGNTIYF. The CDR3 nucleotides are TGCAGTGCCACGCAGGATGGAAACACCATATATTTT.

This clonotype was recorded a few times. The chain carries TRBV9 and TRBJ2-1, with TRBD2 identical over 8 bases. The germline V gene encodes CDR1 SGDLS and CDR2 YYNGEE. V gave up 3 bases and J gave up 5 bases; unmatched junction bases: 7. The CDR3 runs to 15 residues. Here the CDR3 DNA reads TGTGCCAGCAGCGCGGGGGGGGCCGGGCACAATGAGCAGTTCTTC. Translation gives CASSAGGAGHNEQFF.

This clonotype came up many times. The rearrangement joins TRBV11-2 to TRBJ2-1, with D perhaps matching TRBD1 or TRBD2 (5 bases each). V lost 2 bases and J lost 5, with 13 bases in between. The CDR3 is 15 amino acids. CDR1 SGHAT and CDR2 FQNNGV come from the germline V gene. In DNA form, the CDR3 reads TGTGCCAGCAGCTTATGGGACCTGGGGGACAATGAGCAGTTCTTC. This codes for CASSLWDLGDNEQFF.

The chain has TRBV5-5 and TRBJ1-5; 8 bases fit TRBD1. Germline CDR1 is SGHKS and CDR2 is YYEKEE (reference sequence). This CDR3 spans 17 amino acids. Trimming at V came to 3 bases and at J to 0 bases, leaving 8 bases not matched to a gene. CDR3 nucleotide sequence: TGTGCCAGCAGCTCGAGGACAGGGCCCTATAGCAATCAGCCCCAGCATTTT. It codes for CASSSRTGPYSNQPQHF.

This chain links TRBV20-1 with TRBJ2-5; D is possibly TRBD1 or TRBD2 (5 bases each). The CDR3 loop spans 13 amino acids. Between the trimmed V and J ends, which lost 6 bases and 4 bases, there was a span of 15 bases. The germline V gene has CDR1 DFQATT and CDR2 SNEGSKA (reference sequence). CDR3 protein: CSAIRGVRETQYF. For the CDR3, the DNA is TGCAGTGCAATCCGAGGGGTTCGAGAGACCCAGTACTTC.